This TCR beta chain was identified in a study of T cell responses to AZD1222 COVID-19 vaccine. The overall study: Pooled together were second doses at about 4 or about 12 weeks.

Study observations and caveats: Possibly, clonal diversity was underestimated; donors were largely white British and included more females. Reports indicate that nearly half of spike-specific TCRs are directed at unmutated variant regions.

Sequencing was performed with immunoSEQ multiplex PCR; in TCRdb, only in-frame clones are kept and a portion is missing. The top ten clones hold around 9.3% of a sample with over 150,000 clones, about 92% of them seen once. A remark on this clone: Antigen specificity is unknown.

V was clipped by 7 bases and J by 5 bases; unmatched bases: 7. The germline V gene encodes CDR1 SNHLY and CDR2 FYNNEI. This CDR3 spans 14 amino acids. V is TRBV2 and J is TRBJ2-7; 11 bases fit TRBD2. The TCR originated in an adult in good health. The sample consisted of peripheral blood, taken on day 0 of AZD1222 vaccination. CDR3 nucleotides: TGTGCCAGCATCGGGACTAGCGGTTTCGACGAGCAGTACTTC. Residues: CASIGTSGFDEQYF.